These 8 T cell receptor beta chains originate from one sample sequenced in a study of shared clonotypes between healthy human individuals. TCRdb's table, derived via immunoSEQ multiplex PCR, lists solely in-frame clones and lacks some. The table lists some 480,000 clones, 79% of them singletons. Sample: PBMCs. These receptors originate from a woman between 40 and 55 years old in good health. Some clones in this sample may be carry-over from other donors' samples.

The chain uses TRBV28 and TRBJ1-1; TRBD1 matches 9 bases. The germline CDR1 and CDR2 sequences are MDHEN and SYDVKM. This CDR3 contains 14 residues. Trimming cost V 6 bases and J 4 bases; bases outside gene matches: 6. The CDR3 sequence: CASSQQGASTEAFF. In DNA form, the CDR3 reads TGTGCCAGCAGCCAACAGGGGGCGAGCACTGAAGCTTTCTTT.

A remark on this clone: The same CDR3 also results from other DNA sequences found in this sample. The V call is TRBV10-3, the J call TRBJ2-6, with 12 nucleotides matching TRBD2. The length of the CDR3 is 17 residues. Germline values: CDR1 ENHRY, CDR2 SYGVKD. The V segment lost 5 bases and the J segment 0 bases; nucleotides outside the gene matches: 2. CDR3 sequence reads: CAISQLAGGSGANVLTF. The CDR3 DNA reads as TGTGCCATCAGTCAACTAGCGGGGGGCTCTGGGGCCAACGTCCTGACTTTC.

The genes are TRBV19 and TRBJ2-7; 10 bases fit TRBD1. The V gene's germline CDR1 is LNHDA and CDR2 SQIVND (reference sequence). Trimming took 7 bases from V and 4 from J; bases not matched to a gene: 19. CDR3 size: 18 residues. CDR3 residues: CASTPKSPGQGYGYEQYF. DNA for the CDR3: TGTGCCAGTACCCCAAAGAGTCCGGGACAGGGGTATGGTTACGAGCAGTACTTC.

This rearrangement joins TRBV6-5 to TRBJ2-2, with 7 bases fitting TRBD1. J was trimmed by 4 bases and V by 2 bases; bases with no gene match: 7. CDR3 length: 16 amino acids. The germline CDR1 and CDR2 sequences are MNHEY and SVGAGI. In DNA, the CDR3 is TGTGCCAGCAGTTACACCGGGACAGTGTTCACCGGGGAGCTGTTTTTT. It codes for CASSYTGTVFTGELFF.

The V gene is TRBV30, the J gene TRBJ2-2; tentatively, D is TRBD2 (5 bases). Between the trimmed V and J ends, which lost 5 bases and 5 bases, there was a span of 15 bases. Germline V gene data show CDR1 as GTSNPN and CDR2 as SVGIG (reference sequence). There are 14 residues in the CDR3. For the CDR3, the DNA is TGTGCCTGGGCGTCGGGGTATTGGACCGGGGAGCTGTTTTTT. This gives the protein CAWASGYWTGELFF.

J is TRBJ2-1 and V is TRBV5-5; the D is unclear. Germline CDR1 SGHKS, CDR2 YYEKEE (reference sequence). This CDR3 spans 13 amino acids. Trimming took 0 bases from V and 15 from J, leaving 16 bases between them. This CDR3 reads CASSLEPGWGRFF. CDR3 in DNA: TGTGCCAGCAGCTTGGAGCCGGGTTGGGGTCGGTTCTTC.

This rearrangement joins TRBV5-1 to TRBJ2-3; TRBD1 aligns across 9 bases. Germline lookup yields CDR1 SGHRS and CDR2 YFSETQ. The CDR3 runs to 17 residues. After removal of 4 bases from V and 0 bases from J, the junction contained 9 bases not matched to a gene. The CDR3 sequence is CASSPDGQGPSTDTQYF. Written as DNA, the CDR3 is TGCGCCAGCAGCCCGGATGGACAGGGGCCCAGCACAGATACGCAGTATTTT.

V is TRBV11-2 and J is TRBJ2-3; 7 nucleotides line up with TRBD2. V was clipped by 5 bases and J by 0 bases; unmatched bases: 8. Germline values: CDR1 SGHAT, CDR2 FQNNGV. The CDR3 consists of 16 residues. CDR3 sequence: CASSLASGASTDTQYF. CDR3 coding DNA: TGTGCCAGCAGCCTCGCTAGCGGAGCTAGCACAGATACGCAGTATTTT.